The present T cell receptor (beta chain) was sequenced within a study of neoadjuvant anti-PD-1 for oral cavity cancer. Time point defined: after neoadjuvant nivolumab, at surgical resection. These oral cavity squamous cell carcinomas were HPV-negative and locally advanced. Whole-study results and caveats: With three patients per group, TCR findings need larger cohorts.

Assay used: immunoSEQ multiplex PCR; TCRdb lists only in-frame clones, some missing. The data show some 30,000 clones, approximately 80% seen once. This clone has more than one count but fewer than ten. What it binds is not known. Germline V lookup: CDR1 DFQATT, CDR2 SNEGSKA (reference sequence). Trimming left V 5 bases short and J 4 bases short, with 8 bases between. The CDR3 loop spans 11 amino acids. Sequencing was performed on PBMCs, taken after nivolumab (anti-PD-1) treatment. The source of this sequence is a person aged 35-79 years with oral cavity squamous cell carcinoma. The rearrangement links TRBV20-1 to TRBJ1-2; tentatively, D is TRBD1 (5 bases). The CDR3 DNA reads TGCAGTGCTCAGGGTAGCTATGGCTACACCTTC. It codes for CSAQGSYGYTF.